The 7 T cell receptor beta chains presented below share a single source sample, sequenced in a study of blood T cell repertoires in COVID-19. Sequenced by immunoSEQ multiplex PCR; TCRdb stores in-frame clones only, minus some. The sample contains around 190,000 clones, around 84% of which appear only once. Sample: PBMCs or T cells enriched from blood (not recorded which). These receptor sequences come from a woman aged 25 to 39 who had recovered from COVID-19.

This CDR3 reads CASSLAQNYEQYV. The DNA for the CDR3 is TGTGCCAGCAGCTTGGCCCAGAACTACGAGCAGTACGTC. V and J are TRBV5-5 and TRBJ2-7; D uncertain. Germline CDR1 is SGHKS and CDR2 is YYEKEE (reference sequence). The CDR3 consists of 13 residues. V gave up 0 bases and J gave up 3 bases, with 7 bases separating them.

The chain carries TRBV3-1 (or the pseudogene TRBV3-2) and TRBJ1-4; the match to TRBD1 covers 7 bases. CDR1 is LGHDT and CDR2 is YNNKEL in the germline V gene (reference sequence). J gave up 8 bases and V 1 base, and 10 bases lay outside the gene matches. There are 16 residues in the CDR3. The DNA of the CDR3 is TGTGCCAGCAGCCAAGCAACCGGGACAGCCGGAGAAAAACTGTTTTTT. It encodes CASSQATGTAGEKLFF.

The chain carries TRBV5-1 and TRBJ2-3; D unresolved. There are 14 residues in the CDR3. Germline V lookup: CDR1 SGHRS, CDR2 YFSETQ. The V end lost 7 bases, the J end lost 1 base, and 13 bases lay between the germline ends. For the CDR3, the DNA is TGCGCCAGCGCCGCTCGGTTGGGCACAGATACGCAGTATTTT. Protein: CASAARLGTDTQYF.

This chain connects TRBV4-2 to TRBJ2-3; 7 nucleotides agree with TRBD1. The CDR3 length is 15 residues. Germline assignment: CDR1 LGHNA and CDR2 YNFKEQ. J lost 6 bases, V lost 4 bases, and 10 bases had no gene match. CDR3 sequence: CASSLRQGLEDTQYF. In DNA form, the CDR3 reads TGTGCCAGCAGCCTCAGACAGGGCCTCGAGGATACGCAGTATTTT.

CDR3 residues: CASSTDRGLMNTEAFF. The CDR3 nucleotides read TGTGCCAGCAGCACCGACAGGGGGCTTATGAACACTGAAGCTTTCTTT. This chain links TRBV28 with TRBJ1-1; 10 bases map to TRBD1. The CDR3 is made up of 16 amino acids. Germline V gives CDR1 MDHEN, CDR2 SYDVKM. V dropped 6 bases and J dropped 0; count of bases not matched to a gene: 7.

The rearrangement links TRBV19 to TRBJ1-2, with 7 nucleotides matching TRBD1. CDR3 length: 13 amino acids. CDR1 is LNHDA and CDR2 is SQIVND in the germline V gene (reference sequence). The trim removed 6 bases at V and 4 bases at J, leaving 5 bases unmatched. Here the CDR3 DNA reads TGTGCCAGTAGCAGGGACAGATTCTATGGCTACACCTTC. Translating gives CASSRDRFYGYTF.

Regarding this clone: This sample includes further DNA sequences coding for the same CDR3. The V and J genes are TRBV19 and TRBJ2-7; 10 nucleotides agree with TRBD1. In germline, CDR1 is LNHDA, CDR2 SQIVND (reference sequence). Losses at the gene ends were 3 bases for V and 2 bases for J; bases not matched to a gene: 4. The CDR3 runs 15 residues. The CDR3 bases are TGTGCCAGTAGTATTGGGACAGGGGAGACCTACGAGCAGTACTTC. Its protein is CASSIGTGETYEQYF. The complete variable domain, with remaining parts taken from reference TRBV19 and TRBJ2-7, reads DGGITQSPKYLFRKEGQNVTLSCEQNLNHDAMYWYRQDPGQGLRLIYYSQIVNDFQKGDIAEGYSVSREKKESFPLTVTSAQKNPTAFYLCASSIGTGETYEQYFGPGTRLTVT.